Below are 8 T cell receptor beta chains sequenced from a single sample in a study of T cells after yellow fever vaccination. TCRdb processed the 5' RACE reads anew with MiXCR; each CDR3 protein has one entry. This sample has some 600,000 distinct CDR3 sequences, with less than 20% found just once. The material sequenced was PBMCs, taken 5 days after the first yellow fever vaccination. The receptors derive from a man younger than 30 who received the YFV17D yellow fever vaccine.

This CDR3 is CASSSGLAGGWETQYF. CDR3 DNA sequence: TGTGCCAGCAGCTCCGGACTAGCGGGGGGGTGGGAGACCCAGTACTTC. The J gene is TRBJ2-5, the V gene TRBV5-4; 15 positions match TRBD2. The germline V gene encodes CDR1 SGHNT and CDR2 YYREEE (reference sequence). The CDR3 extends over 16 amino acids. The junction had 5 bases not matched to a gene; V was cut back by 3 bases and J by 5 bases.

The chain combines TRBV7-9 with TRBJ2-3; TRBD2 matches at 10 bases. CDR1 and CDR2 from the germline V gene are SEHNR and FQNEAQ (reference sequence). The CDR3 has 14 amino acids. V trimming: 9 bases; J trimming: 4 bases; junction bases outside the gene matches: 7. CDR3: CASSGTSDADTQYF. The DNA for the CDR3 is TGTGCCAGTTCTGGGACTAGCGACGCAGATACGCAGTATTTT.

This clonotype came up many times. The chain carries TRBV12-3 or TRBV12-4 and TRBJ1-2, with 7 bases lining up with TRBD1. The junction had 3 bases not matched to a gene; V was cut back by 3 bases and J by 8 bases. The CDR3 length is 12 residues. CDR3 bases: TGTGCCAGCAGTTTCTCAGGGGGAGGCTACACCTTC. It encodes CASSFSGGGYTF.

The chain employs TRBV6-2 or TRBV6-3 and TRBJ1-5; D is uncertain. CDR3 length: 11 amino acids. From germline, CDR1 is MNHEY and CDR2 SVGEGT. The V end was cut by 4 bases, the J end by 11 bases, with 9 bases between. CDR3 protein: CASSSQGSQHF. The CDR3 nucleotides read TGTGCCAGCAGTTCACAAGGGTCCCAGCATTTT.

This chain uses TRBV7-2 with TRBJ2-2; 9 bases are a match to TRBD1. The CDR3 loop spans 16 amino acids. Germline-derived CDR1 and CDR2 are SGHTA and FQGNSA. V lost 4 bases to trimming and J lost 7 bases; unmatched junction nucleotides: 10. The DNA of the CDR3 is TGTGCCAGCAGCTCCCAAATACAGGGGGCGTACGGGGAGCTGTTTTTT. Amino acid sequence: CASSSQIQGAYGELFF.

For the CDR3, the DNA is TGTGCCAGCAGCCGACAGACCTGGGATTCACCCCTCCACTTT. Encoded protein: CASSRQTWDSPLHF. The gene calls are TRBV3-1 and TRBJ1-6; TRBD1 is a possible D gene (5 bases). The CDR3 runs 14 residues. Germline V lookup: CDR1 LGHDT, CDR2 YNNKEL (reference sequence). V was pared by 4 bases and J by 8 bases, with 12 bases between.

This clonotype appeared a few times. The CDR3 nucleotides are TGTGCCAGCAGTGTGTCCCAGGGTCGTGGCTACACCTTC. Its protein is CASSVSQGRGYTF. This chain uses TRBV28 with TRBJ1-2; TRBD1 is a possible D gene (5 bases). CDR1 and CDR2 (germline): MDHEN, SYDVKM. V was clipped by 5 bases and J by 7 bases, with 14 bases between them. The CDR3 has 13 amino acids.

This clonotype was counted a few times. The chain recombines TRBV7-9 with TRBJ2-7; no clear D. Germline V lookup: CDR1 SEHNR, CDR2 FQNEAQ (reference sequence). The V end lost 5 bases, the J end lost 0 bases, and 8 bases lay between the germline ends. The CDR3 has 13 amino acids. In DNA, the CDR3 is TGTGCCAGCAGCCCCCCCACCTCCTACGAGCAGTACGTC. It translates to CASSPPTSYEQYV.